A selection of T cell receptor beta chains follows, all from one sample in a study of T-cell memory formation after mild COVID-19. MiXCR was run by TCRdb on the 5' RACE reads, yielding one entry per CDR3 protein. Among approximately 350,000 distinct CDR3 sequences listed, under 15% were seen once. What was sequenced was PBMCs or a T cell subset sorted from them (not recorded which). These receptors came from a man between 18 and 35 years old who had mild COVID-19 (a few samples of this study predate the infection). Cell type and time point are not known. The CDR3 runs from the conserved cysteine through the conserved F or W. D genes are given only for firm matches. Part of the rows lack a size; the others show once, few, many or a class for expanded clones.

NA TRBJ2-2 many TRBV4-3 TGCGCCAGCAGCCCCGGTTGGAACACCGGGGAGCTGTTTTTT CASSPGWNTGELFF
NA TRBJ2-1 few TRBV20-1 TGCAGTGCTAGAGTCCCCGGGGGCAATGAGCAGTTCTTC CSARVPGGNEQFF
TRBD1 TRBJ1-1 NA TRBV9 TGTGCCAGAAACCTTTGGACAGGGGAAGACACTGAAGCTTTCTTT CARNLWTGEDTEAFF
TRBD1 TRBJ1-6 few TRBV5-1 TGCGCCAGCAGACGGATTGGACAGGGAAATTCACCCCTCCACTTT CASRRIGQGNSPLHF
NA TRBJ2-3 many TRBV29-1 TGCAGCGTCGCCCCGCCCGGGGCCTCCACAGATACGCAGTATTTT CSVAPPGASTDTQYF
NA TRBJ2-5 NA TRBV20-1 TGCAGTGCTAGGGGGGTCCCTGAGACCCAGTACTTC CSARGVPETQYF
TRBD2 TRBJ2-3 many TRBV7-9 TGTGCCAGCAGCCTACCGCAGGGACTAGCGGGGGCTAGCACAGATACGCAGTATTTT CASSLPQGLAGASTDTQYF
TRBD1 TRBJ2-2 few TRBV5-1 TGCGCCAGCAGCCGAGGGACAGGGGCCACCGGGGAGCTGTTTTTT CASSRGTGATGELFF
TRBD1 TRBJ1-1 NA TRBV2 TGTGCCAGCAGTGAAGGGACAGGGTTCACTGAAGCTTTCTTT CASSEGTGFTEAFF
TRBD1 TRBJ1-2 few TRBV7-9 TGTGCCAGCAGCGGGACAGCATCTAACTATGGCTACACCTTC CASSGTASNYGYTF
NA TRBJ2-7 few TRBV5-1 TGCGCCAGCAGCCCGTCAGGCCGTGCCTACGAGCAGTACTTC CASSPSGRAYEQYF
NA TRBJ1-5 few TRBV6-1 TGTGCCAGCAGTGAAAGGTGGGACAGCAATCAGCCCCAGCATTTT CASSERWDSNQPQHF
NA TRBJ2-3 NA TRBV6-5 TGTGCCAGCAGCTTCAGGGGACCCCGCGCAGATACGCAGTATTTT CASSFRGPRADTQYF
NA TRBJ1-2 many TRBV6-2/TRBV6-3 TGTGCCAGCAGTTACACCGGACCCTATGGCTACACCTTC CASSYTGPYGYTF
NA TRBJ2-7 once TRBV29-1 NA CSVGDGSLKYF
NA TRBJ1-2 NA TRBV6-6 TGTGCCAGCAGGGCCGGAGAAAACTATGGCTACACCTTC CASRAGENYGYTF
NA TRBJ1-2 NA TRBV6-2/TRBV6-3 TGTGCCAGCAGTTACGTCTCGGGAAACTATGGCTACACCTTC CASSYVSGNYGYTF
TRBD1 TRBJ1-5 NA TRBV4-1 TGCGCCAGCAGCCCCCGGGACAGCGATCAGCCCCAGCATTTT CASSPRDSDQPQHF
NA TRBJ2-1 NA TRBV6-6 TGTGCCAGCAGTTACGGGGGGCAAATCAGCAATGAGCAGTTCTTC CASSYGGQISNEQFF